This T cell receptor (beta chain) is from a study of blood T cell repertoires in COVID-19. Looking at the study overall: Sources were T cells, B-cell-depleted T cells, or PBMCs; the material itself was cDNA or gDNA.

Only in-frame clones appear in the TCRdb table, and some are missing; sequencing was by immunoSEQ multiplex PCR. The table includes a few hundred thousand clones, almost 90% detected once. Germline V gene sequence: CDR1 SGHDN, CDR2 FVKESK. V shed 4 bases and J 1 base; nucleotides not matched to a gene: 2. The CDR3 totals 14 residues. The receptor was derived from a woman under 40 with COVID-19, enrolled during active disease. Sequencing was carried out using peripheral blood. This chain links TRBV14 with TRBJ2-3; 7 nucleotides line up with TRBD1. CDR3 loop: CASSRDSGTDTQYF. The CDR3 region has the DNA TGTGCCAGCAGCCGGGACAGCGGCACAGATACGCAGTATTTT.